This T cell receptor beta chain was obtained from a study of regulatory T cells in long-lasting Graves disease. Time point defined: newly diagnosed GD, antithyroid drugs for less than 3 months. Generation of the TCR library employed RNA extracted from PBMCs. For TCR beta, libraries came from iRepertoire HTBI primers and Arm-PCR of CDR3 regions. MiXCR was run by TCRdb on the multiplex PCR reads, yielding one entry per CDR3 protein. This table has around 450,000 distinct CDR3 sequences, 15% to 20% appearing once. This clonotype was counted ten times or more. Germline loops: CDR1 SEHNR, CDR2 FQNEAQ (reference sequence). The CDR3 is 16 residues long. The V and J ends lost 5 bases and 0 bases, in that order; junction bases with no gene match: 5. These same records also appear under a second study, on T cells in Graves' hyperthyroidism and ophthalmopathy.

The chain couples TRBV7-9 to TRBJ2-3; 10 bases fit TRBD2. The source material was peripheral blood mononuclear cells (PBMCs), sampled at new diagnosis, from a patient treated with antithyroid drugs. The origin of this receptor is a man aged 40-49 years with Graves disease. In DNA, the CDR3 is TGTGCCAGCAGCCGCACTAGCGGGGCTAGCACAGATACGCAGTATTTT. It yields the protein CASSRTSGASTDTQYF.